This TCR beta chain was identified in a study of cytotoxic CD8 clonotypes in ibrutinib-treated CLL. Generated by immunoSEQ multiplex PCR, the TCRdb table keeps only in-frame clones and is missing some. The profile shows around 15,000 clones, around 67% of them singletons. Germline loops: CDR1 SEHNR, CDR2 FQNEAQ (reference sequence). This CDR3 is built from 13 residues. Losses at the gene ends were 4 bases for V and 4 bases for J; bases not matched to a gene: 3. To note about this clone: This CDR3 is also generated by other DNA sequences in the sample.

The material sequenced was PBMCs, taken before ibrutinib treatment. The TCR originated in a human donor with chronic lymphocytic leukemia. V gene TRBV7-9 combines with J gene TRBJ1-2, with 7 bases that match TRBD1. The CDR3 region is CASSSRQGYGYTF. CDR3 bases: TGTGCCAGCAGCTCCAGACAGGGCTATGGCTACACCTTC.